Detailed here is one TCR beta chain. Its antigen specificity is not known. No per-base quality is available; no much larger clone lies one base away. This entry belongs to a study of T cells after yellow fever vaccination (dated by TCRdb to the late 2010s). For the study in its entirety: The SMART-Seq v4 Ultra Low Input RNA kit was used to prepare libraries from fractions with low cell numbers. To follow T-cell clones before and after primary and booster YFV17D yellow fever vaccination, bulk TCR alpha and beta repertoires were sequenced over time. Two healthy male donors made up the cohort, one aged 18 to 30 years and the other aged 30 to 40 years. Blood samples were taken at several timepoints before and after primary and secondary immunization, and bulk PBMC replicates and cell subsets were isolated.

Broad study findings and their caveats: A small share of clonotypes was detected in both CD4 and CD8 compartments, with the overlap likely arising from convergent recombination. Because only two donors were included in the study, the extent to which the findings can be generalized is limited. Because abundant contaminating clonotypes from the bulk population could be contained in FACS-sorted repertoires, computational filtering was required. The secondary T-cell response was weaker than the primary response but faster, peaking on day 5 instead of day 15. After the booster, most clones that had expanded after primary vaccination were detected again (nearly 98% of CD4 and around nine tenths of CD8), suggesting broad maintenance of memory.

What this sample's treatment or condition label stands for: live attenuated yellow fever vaccine strain. At each blood-draw timepoint, two biological replicates of bulk PBMCs were obtained. PBMCs were isolated from peripheral blood using a standard Ficoll-Paque protocol. TriZol was used to extract RNA from bulk PBMCs, CD4 and CD8 fractions, and dextramer-positive and dextramer-negative fractions. Sequencing used an Illumina NovaSeq 6000. TCR cDNA was made using 5'RACE template switching, a step that added a universal primer site and unique molecular identifiers. Priming for cDNA synthesis came from both the TCR alpha and TCR beta constant segments. Library amplification involved two PCR steps, and the second step added sample barcodes and sequencing adapters. Libraries were sequenced on Illumina HiSeq 2500 (2x100 bp) or NovaSeq (2x150 bp). In the original analysis: Demultiplexing of reads and collapsing into UMI consensus sequences were performed with MIGEC, and V(D)J alignment was carried out with MiXCR. Vaccine-responding clonotypes were identified with edgeR using replicate PBMC samples, with FDR below 0.01 and a log2 fold change above 5 up to day 15 being required. Each bulk clonotype was labeled CD4 or CD8 based on which sequenced repertoire, CD4 or CD8, contained the clonotype at higher abundance. TCRdb applied fastp at Q25 and MiXCR to the public reads, then kept only in-frame beta chains. Rows merge per CDR3 protein into single entries with the most common DNA and genes. Here the V and J calls rest on TCRdb's processing, not on the authors' analysis. This sample lists 250,000 to 400,000 distinct CDR3 sequences; over 3.5% were detected once. The ten largest clones add up to approximately 19% of the sample.

The sequenced sample was PBMCs, obtained 15 days after the yellow fever booster vaccination. This TCR was recovered from a man in his late teens or twenties who received the YFV17D yellow fever vaccine.

At the DNA level, the sequence is TGTGCCAGCAGCTCCAGGGTAGGGCCCCTCACAGATACGCAGTATTTT. Translated, this gives CASSSRVGPLTDTQYF. The chain couples TRBV7-2 to TRBJ2-3; a tentative D match to TRBD1 spans 5 bases. V is cut by 4 bases and J by 2 bases, and the space between the germline ends is 16 bases. CDR1 and CDR2, looked up from the germline V gene, are SGHTA and FQGNSA. Spanning cysteine to phenylalanine, the CDR3 consists of 16 amino acids. The kept DNA is CDR3 alone, 48 bases in frame from the first base.